These T cell receptor beta chains were read from a single sample in a study of blood T cell repertoires in COVID-19. Measured with immunoSEQ multiplex PCR; TCRdb has only the in-frame clones, and not every one. The repertoire holds tens of thousands of clones, with roughly 87% as singletons. The specimen sequenced was peripheral blood. The origin of the receptors is a man in his 60s with active COVID-19. Each CDR3 is given with its conserved first and last residue. A D gene is named only where the DNA matches it firmly. Expanded clones get a size class; other rows say once, few or many, or leave the size out.

>.|TRBV7-2|.|TRBJ1-3
CASSPDWRPSGNTIYF
TGTGCCAGCAGCCCAGACTGGAGACCCTCTGGAAACACCATATATTTT
>.|TRBV7-2|.|TRBJ1-6
CASSLLWQVDSPLHF
TGTGCCAGCAGCTTATTATGGCAGGTGGATTCACCCCTCCACTTT
>once|TRBV19|TRBD2|TRBJ2-7
CASSTTGTSGNEQYF
TGTGCCAGTAGTACAACGGGGACTAGCGGGAACGAGCAGTACTTC
>.|TRBV2|TRBD2|TRBJ2-3
CASSVSGTLVDTQYF
TGTGCCAGCAGTGTAAGCGGGACCCTGGTGGATACGCAGTATTTT
>.|TRBV28|TRBD1|TRBJ1-2
CASSIKLTGGRGYTF
TGTGCCAGCAGTATCAAACTTACAGGGGGCAGGGGCTACACCTTC
>.|TRBV7-8|TRBD1|TRBJ2-7
CASRTGDEQYF
TGTGCCAGCAGGACAGGGGACGAGCAGTACTTC
>.|TRBV3-1/TRBV3-2|.|TRBJ2-2
CASSQAIFGGELFF
TGTGCCAGCAGCCAAGCCATCTTCGGCGGGGAGCTGTTTTTT
>.|TRBV7-3|.|TRBJ2-7
CASSLTGGSYEQYF
TGTGCCAGCAGCCTTACCGGGGGCTCCTACGAGCAGTACTTC
>few|TRBV2|TRBD1|TRBJ1-6
CASNGQGHSYNSPLHF
TGTGCCAGCAACGGACAGGGGCACTCCTATAATTCACCCCTCCACTTT
>once|TRBV2|TRBD1|TRBJ2-1
CASSKGQYNEQFF
TGTGCCAGCAGTAAGGGACAGTACAATGAGCAGTTCTTC
>.|TRBV19|.|TRBJ2-4
CASSATGLGKNIQYF
TGTGCCAGTAGTGCCACAGGGTTAGGGAAAAACATTCAGTACTTC
>.|TRBV6-5|.|TRBJ1-6
CASSPPDRPDLPLHF
TGTGCCAGCAGTCCGCCCGACAGGCCGGATTTACCCCTCCACTTT
>.|TRBV4-2|TRBD2|TRBJ2-2
CASSQALAGGNTGELFF
TGTGCCAGCAGCCAAGCCCTAGCGGGAGGTAACACCGGGGAGCTGTTTTTT
>.|TRBV25-1|.|TRBJ1-1
CASQWGGTEAFF
TGTGCCAGCCAGTGGGGCGGCACTGAAGCTTTCTTT
>once|TRBV24-1|TRBD1|TRBJ1-5
CATSDAQGGNQPQHF
TGTGCCACCAGTGATGCACAGGGGGGAAATCAGCCCCAGCATTTT
>.|TRBV28|TRBD1|TRBJ2-4
CASTRQGAINIQYF
TGTGCCAGCACCAGACAGGGGGCGATAAACATTCAGTACTTC
>.|TRBV7-9|.|TRBJ1-2
CASSLLYGYTF
TGTGCCAGCAGCTTACTCTATGGCTACACCTTC
>.|TRBV7-2|.|TRBJ2-1
CASSAGARSYNEQFF
TGTGCCAGCAGCGCGGGGGCCCGCTCCTACAATGAGCAGTTCTTC
>.|TRBV19|.|TRBJ1-3
CASSAGAGNTIYF
TGTGCCAGTAGTGCAGGGGCGGGAAACACCATATATTTT
>.|TRBV6-1|TRBD1|TRBJ2-5
CASSEWDSYQETQYF
TGTGCCAGCAGTGAATGGGACAGTTACCAAGAGACCCAGTACTTC
>.|TRBV5-1|.|TRBJ2-2
CASSRLVVANTGELFF
TGCGCCAGCAGCCGACTAGTCGTCGCGAACACCGGGGAGCTGTTTTTT
>.|TRBV7-2|TRBD2|TRBJ2-5
CASSPGTSGRILETQYF
TGTGCCAGCAGCCCTGGGACTAGCGGGAGGATCCTGGAGACCCAGTACTTC
>few|TRBV7-3|TRBD2|TRBJ2-2
CASSYTSGNTGELFF
TGTGCCAGCAGTTATACTAGCGGGAACACCGGGGAGCTGTTTTTT
>few|TRBV2|.|TRBJ1-1
CASSVLSPEAFF
TGTGCCAGCAGTGTTTTATCCCCTGAAGCTTTCTTT
>once|TRBV14|TRBD1|TRBJ2-7
CASSRTGAGNEQYF
TGTGCCAGCAGCCGCACAGGGGCAGGGAACGAGCAGTACTTC
>.|TRBV6-5|.|TRBJ1-2
CASSSAIRGGYTF
TGTGCCAGCAGTTCCGCCATTAGGGGGGGCTACACCTTC
>.|TRBV10-3|.|TRBJ1-2
CAISESEAANYGYTF
TGTGCCATCAGTGAGTCGGAGGCCGCAAACTATGGCTACACCTTC
>few|TRBV29-1|.|TRBJ1-1
CSVGGDWTEAFF
TGCAGCGTTGGGGGGGATTGGACTGAAGCTTTCTTT
>.|TRBV27|TRBD1|TRBJ1-2
CASTKKGQGAFYGYTF
TGTGCCAGCACCAAAAAGGGGCAGGGGGCGTTCTATGGCTACACCTTC